The clone carrying this T cell receptor beta chain was found a few times. The CDR3 totals 17 residues. Germline CDR1 SGDLS, CDR2 YYNGEE. Trimming at V came to 3 bases and at J to 5 bases, leaving 14 bases not matched to a gene. Full-length variable regions came from constant-region reverse primers plus semi-nested Nested Universal Primer A PCR. TCRdb ran MiXCR on the 5' RACE reads and lists one entry per CDR3 protein. This sample carries roughly 64,000 distinct CDR3 sequences, 22% of them seen once, and the ten largest clones take 2.5% to 3.5%. The sample taken for sequencing was memory CD4+ T cells sorted from a lymph node. As for subset: memory CD4+ T cells, CD4+CD45RO+CD25-. The chain joins TRBV9 to TRBJ1-1; 9 nucleotides agree with TRBD1. The clonotype was recovered from a female donor with breast cancer. For the CDR3, the DNA is TGTGCCAGCAGCGCCTCCGGGACAGGGTGGCGGGGAACTGAAGCTTTCTTT. It encodes CASSASGTGWRGTEAFF.